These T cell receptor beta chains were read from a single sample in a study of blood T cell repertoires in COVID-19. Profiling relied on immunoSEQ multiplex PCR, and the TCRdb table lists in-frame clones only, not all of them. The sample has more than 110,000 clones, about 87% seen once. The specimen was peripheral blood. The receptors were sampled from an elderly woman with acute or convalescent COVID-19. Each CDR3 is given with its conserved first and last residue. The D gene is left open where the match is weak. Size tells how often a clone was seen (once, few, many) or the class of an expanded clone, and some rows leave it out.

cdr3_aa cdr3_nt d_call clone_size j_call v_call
CASSFLAGGTDTQYF TGCGCCAGCAGCTTCCTAGCGGGGGGGACAGATACGCAGTATTTT TRBD2 - TRBJ2-3 TRBV5-1
CASSFYRGENTEAFF TGTGCCAGCAGCTTCTACAGGGGGGAGAACACTGAAGCTTTCTTT TRBD1 - TRBJ1-1 TRBV7-9
CSARQGANTEAFF TGCAGCGCCCGACAGGGAGCGAACACTGAAGCTTTCTTT TRBD1 - TRBJ1-1 TRBV29-1
CASSLGLFPDEQFF TGCGCCAGCAGCTTGGGTCTTTTTCCAGATGAGCAGTTCTTC - - TRBJ2-1 TRBV5-1
CAWSVRGTNEKLFF TGTGCCTGGAGTGTGAGAGGGACTAATGAAAAACTGTTTTTT - once TRBJ1-4 TRBV30
CASSSVGTGEETQYF TGTGCCAGCAGTAGCGTCGGGACAGGGGAAGAGACCCAGTACTTC TRBD1 - TRBJ2-5 TRBV2
CSVEGQGDVYGYTF TGCAGCGTTGAAGGACAGGGAGATGTCTATGGCTACACCTTC TRBD1 - TRBJ1-2 TRBV29-1
CASSSWANTGELFF TGTGCCAGCAGCTCCTGGGCTAACACCGGGGAGCTGTTTTTT - once TRBJ2-2 TRBV6-5
CAKQSENTEAFF TGTGCCAAACAATCTGAGAACACTGAAGCTTTCTTT - - TRBJ1-1 TRBV2
CATSDRGDTSGELFF TGTGCCACCAGTGATCGGGGAGACACTTCAGGGGAGCTGTTTTTT - - TRBJ2-2 TRBV24-1
CASSTGWENYGYTF TGTGCCAGTTCGACAGGGTGGGAAAACTATGGCTACACCTTC TRBD1 - TRBJ1-2 TRBV19
CASSYGGYGYTF TGTGCCAGCAGTTACGGCGGCTATGGCTACACCTTC - - TRBJ1-2 TRBV6-5
CAWSGSSGGRSSPLHF TGTGCCTGGAGTGGATCCTCCGGGGGACGGTCGTCACCCCTCCACTTT - - TRBJ1-6 TRBV30
CASSSRTSGGLTDTQYF TGTGCCAGCAGCTCACGGACTAGCGGGGGCCTCACAGATACGCAGTATTTT TRBD2 - TRBJ2-3 TRBV5-4
CASSLLISGSSTDTQYF TGTGCCAGCAGCCTACTGATTTCGGGTTCTAGCACAGATACGCAGTATTTT - - TRBJ2-3 TRBV7-3